These 20 T cell receptor beta chains share one sample of origin, sequenced in a study of blood T cell repertoires in COVID-19. Sequencing used immunoSEQ multiplex PCR; TCRdb keeps in-frame clones, though not all of them. This table holds fewer than 350,000 clones, roughly 89% found once. Sequenced sample: PBMCs or T cells enriched from blood (not recorded which). The receptor source for this set is a man aged 60 to 69 who had recovered from COVID-19.

This clone has a single count. The chain links TRBV6-1 to TRBJ2-1, with D uncertain. With 4 bases removed from V and 1 base from J, the gap between germline ends came to 14 bases. The germline V gene encodes CDR1 MNHNS and CDR2 SASEGT. CDR3 length: 16 residues. The CDR3 loop is CASSVLLVESYNEQFF. The CDR3 DNA follows: TGTGCCAGCAGTGTCCTCCTAGTAGAATCCTACAATGAGCAGTTCTTC.

The CDR3 sequence is CASSMGRSTDTQYF. The CDR3 DNA is TGTGCCAGTAGTATGGGCCGTAGCACAGATACGCAGTATTTT. The chain joins TRBV19 to TRBJ2-3; no reliable D call. V dropped 3 bases and J dropped 0 bases, with 7 bases sitting between them. Germline V CDR1 and CDR2: LNHDA, SQIVND (reference sequence). The CDR3 covers 14 residues.

The chain is built from TRBV28 and TRBJ1-1, with D maybe TRBD1 (5 bases). CDR3 length equals 15 residues. The germline gives CDR1 MDHEN, CDR2 SYDVKM. V lost 2 bases and J 5 bases, leaving 15 bases between the germline ends. The CDR3 region has the DNA TGTGCCAGCAGTTTACGCGCAGGGCGCTCTACTGAAGCTTTCTTT. Protein: CASSLRAGRSTEAFF. Full variable domain (remainder filled in from reference TRBV28 and TRBJ1-1): DVKVTQSSRYLVKRTGEKVFLECVQDMDHENMFWYRQDPGLGLRLIYFSYDVKMKEKGDIPEGYSVSREKKERFSLILESASTNQTSMYLCASSLRAGRSTEAFFGQGTRLTVV.

The chain combines TRBV11-2 with TRBJ2-2; TRBD2 might be the D (5 bases). The CDR3 covers 15 residues. Germline CDR1 reads SGHAT; CDR2 reads FQNNGV. The V end lost 5 bases, the J end lost 0 bases, and 10 bases lay between the germline ends. CDR3 coding DNA: TGTGCCAGCAGCCCAAAACTAGCGAACACCGGGGAGCTGTTTTTT. This encodes CASSPKLANTGELFF.

The genes are TRBV16 and TRBJ2-5, with D possibly matching TRBD1 (6 bases). Per the germline V gene, CDR1 is KGHSY and CDR2 is FQNENV. V lost 7 bases to trimming and J lost 2 bases, with 8 bases between them. The CDR3 sequence is 12 residues long. CDR3 in amino acids: CASNGQQETQYF. The DNA of the CDR3 is TGTGCCAGCAACGGACAGCAAGAGACCCAGTACTTC.

The chain joins TRBV5-1 to TRBJ1-4, with D possibly being TRBD1 (5 bases). Germline loops: CDR1 SGHRS, CDR2 YFSETQ. This CDR3 spans 18 amino acids. Trimming shortened V by 4 bases and J by 0 bases, and 19 bases separated the two germline ends. The CDR3 region has the DNA TGCGCCAGCAGCGGGGGGACCGTGGCCCAAGCAACTAATGAAAAACTGTTTTTT. Its translation: CASSGGTVAQATNEKLFF. The full variable domain, with the rest looked up from reference TRBV5-1 and TRBJ1-4, is KAGVTQTPRYLIKTRGQQVTLSCSPISGHRSVSWYQQTPGQGLQFLFEYFSETQRNKGNFPGRFSGRQFSNSRSEMNVSTLELGDSALYLCASSGGTVAQATNEKLFFGSGTQLSVL.

The chain employs TRBV19 and TRBJ2-1, with D tentatively TRBD2 (5 bases). CDR3 size: 17 residues. V dropped 6 bases and J dropped 0 bases, with 18 bases sitting between them. CDR1 and CDR2 (germline): LNHDA, SQIVND (reference sequence). The CDR3 region is CASSPGLLGSSYNEQFF. The DNA of the CDR3 is TGTGCCAGTAGCCCCGGACTCCTGGGCTCCTCCTACAATGAGCAGTTCTTC.

This chain uses TRBV28 with TRBJ2-5; D is unclear. The germline gives CDR1 MDHEN, CDR2 SYDVKM. The CDR3 covers 9 residues. The V end was cut by 6 bases, the J end by 8 bases, with 4 bases between. The CDR3 sequence: CASSQTQYF. Here the CDR3 DNA reads TGTGCCAGCAGCCAAACCCAGTACTTC.

This chain joins TRBV5-8 and TRBJ2-7; 10 bases fit TRBD1. This CDR3 is built from 17 residues. From germline, CDR1 is SGHTS and CDR2 YDEGEE. V dropped 2 bases and J dropped 2; count of bases not matched to a gene: 10. This CDR3 is CASSFKTGGLKTYEQYF. CDR3 nucleotides: TGTGCCAGCAGCTTCAAGACAGGGGGCCTAAAGACCTACGAGCAGTACTTC. The full variable domain, in which reference TRBV5-8 and TRBJ2-7 provide the parts outside the CDR3, is EAGVTQSPTHLIKTRGQQATLRCSPISGHTSVYWYQQALGLGLQFLLWYDEGEERNRGNFPPRFSGRQFPNYSSELNVNALELEDSALYLCASSFKTGGLKTYEQYFGPGTRLTVT.

The chain employs TRBV28 and TRBJ1-4; 7 positions agree with TRBD1. The CDR3 runs 16 residues. Germline loops: CDR1 MDHEN, CDR2 SYDVKM. The V segment lost 6 bases and the J segment 9 bases; nucleotides outside the gene matches: 16. CDR3 loop: CASRPPRQGPTKKLFF. The CDR3 DNA reads as TGTGCCAGCAGACCTCCCCGACAGGGACCGACCAAAAAACTGTTTTTT.

Only one count was recorded for this clone. V is TRBV7-3 and J is TRBJ1-6; possible D gene TRBD1, 6 bases. The CDR3 contains 15 residues. The germline V and J ends were trimmed by 1 base and 7 bases, with 11 bases remaining between them. Germline CDR1 reads SGHTA; CDR2 reads FQGTGA. CDR3 amino acids: CASSLIGGWNSPLHF. In nucleotides, the CDR3 is TGTGCCAGCAGCTTAATAGGGGGATGGAATTCACCCCTCCACTTT.

V usage is TRBV7-2 and J usage is TRBJ1-3; D might be TRBD1 (6 bases). CDR1 and CDR2 from the germline V gene are SGHTA and FQGNSA. V dropped 5 bases and J dropped 8 bases, with 13 bases sitting between them. The CDR3 runs 13 residues. CDR3 bases: TGTGCCAGCAGCCGTCCCCCAGGGGACACCATATATTTT. Translating it yields CASSRPPGDTIYF.

The chain has TRBV5-4 and TRBJ1-4; D unclear. The germline V gene has CDR1 SGHNT and CDR2 YYREEE (reference sequence). V lost 4 bases, J lost 0 bases, and 7 bases lay in between. The CDR3 has 14 amino acids. The CDR3 here is CASSGSATNEKLFF. DNA for the CDR3: TGTGCCAGCAGCGGCAGCGCAACTAATGAAAAACTGTTTTTT.

This clone has only one observation. J is TRBJ1-1 and V is TRBV6-5, with no clear D. V lost 3 bases and J lost 2, with 13 bases in between. The CDR3 loop spans 15 amino acids. CDR1 and CDR2 (germline): MNHEY, SVGAGI. CDR3 nucleotides: TGTGCCAGCAGTTATGGGCTGGTAGGCAACACTGAAGCTTTCTTT. This sequence encodes CASSYGLVGNTEAFF.

V gene TRBV7-2 combines with J gene TRBJ2-3; D possibly corresponds to TRBD2 (5 bases). Germline lookup yields CDR1 SGHTA and CDR2 FQGNSA. V lost 6 bases to trimming and J lost 0 bases, with 10 bases between them. The CDR3 covers 14 residues. CDR3 protein: CASRPAGSTDTQYF. DNA for the CDR3: TGTGCCAGCAGACCGGCGGGTAGCACAGATACGCAGTATTTT.

V is TRBV24-1 and J is TRBJ2-2; TRBD2 aligns across 7 bases. Unmatched junction bases numbered 3, after V lost 3 bases and J lost 0 bases. The CDR3 spans 16 residues. Germline loops: CDR1 KGHDR, CDR2 SFDVKD. In nucleotides, the CDR3 is TGTGCCACCAGTGATAGCGGGACTCCGAACACCGGGGAGCTGTTTTTT. It specifies CATSDSGTPNTGELFF.

The V gene is TRBV18, the J gene TRBJ2-5; D possibly corresponds to TRBD1 (5 bases). Germline V lookup: CDR1 KGHSH, CDR2 LQKENI. CDR3 length equals 14 residues. V was pared by 0 bases and J by 1 base, with 6 bases between. CDR3 in amino acids: CASSPPTGQETQYF. In DNA form, the CDR3 reads TGTGCCAGCTCACCACCAACAGGCCAAGAGACCCAGTACTTC.

The V call is TRBV24-1, the J call TRBJ1-5, with D possibly being TRBD1 (5 bases). The V end lost 3 bases, the J end lost 2 bases, and 16 bases lay between the germline ends. CDR3 length: 17 residues. Looked up from germline, CDR1 is KGHDR and CDR2 is SFDVKD. CDR3 bases: TGTGCCACCAGTGATCCCCCCCGGGGGTCGGGCAATCAGCCCCAGCATTTT. Translation: CATSDPPRGSGNQPQHF.

The chain couples TRBV20-1 to TRBJ2-3, with 11 bases aligning to TRBD2. Germline CDR1 and CDR2: DFQATT and SNEGSKA (reference sequence). J lost 6 bases, V lost 3 bases, and 11 bases had no gene match. This CDR3 spans 16 amino acids. In nucleotides, the CDR3 is TGCAGTGCTAGTCACGGGACTAGCGGATTAAAGGATACGCAGTATTTT. This gives the protein CSASHGTSGLKDTQYF.

V gene TRBV18 combines with J gene TRBJ2-6, with D hard to call. The V gene lost 0 bases and the J gene lost 6 bases, with 9 bases spanning the gap. The length of the CDR3 is 15 residues. Germline lookup yields CDR1 KGHSH and CDR2 LQKENI. CDR3 residues: CASSPPIGPANVLTF. The CDR3 bases are TGTGCCAGCTCACCACCGATTGGGCCGGCCAACGTCCTGACTTTC.